The sequence of this TCR beta chain was determined in a study of cytomegalovirus exposure and HLA in healthy donors. Study results and limitations: In an earlier analysis, productive rearrangement rates for most beta V segments clustered near 87% or 30%. A few CMV-associated chains proved CMV antigen-specific in vitro. In a later analysis, HLA-C alleles had the fewest associated TCRs, DRB1 alleles the most.

Whereas donors were nominally healthy upon sampling, unrecorded immune exposures were probable. Germline V gene data show CDR1 as LNHDA and CDR2 as SQIVND (reference sequence). The CDR3 runs 14 residues. V was pared by 5 bases and J by 0 bases, with 10 bases between. PCR used 60 Vbeta primers and 13 Jbeta primers. Repertoires were generated with immunoSEQ multiplex PCR, while TCRdb's copy carries only in-frame clones and drops some. The top ten clones hold about 2.4% of a sample with roughly 140,000 clones, 70% to 80% of them seen once. As for this clone: Its antigen is unknown.

The sequence derives from a woman younger than 30 in good health and CMV-seropositive. The sequencing sample was made of PBMCs. The chain combines TRBV19 with TRBJ1-2; no firm D call. Here the CDR3 reads CASSARVANYGYTF. The CDR3 coding sequence is TGTGCCAGTAGTGCGAGGGTAGCTAACTATGGCTACACCTTC.